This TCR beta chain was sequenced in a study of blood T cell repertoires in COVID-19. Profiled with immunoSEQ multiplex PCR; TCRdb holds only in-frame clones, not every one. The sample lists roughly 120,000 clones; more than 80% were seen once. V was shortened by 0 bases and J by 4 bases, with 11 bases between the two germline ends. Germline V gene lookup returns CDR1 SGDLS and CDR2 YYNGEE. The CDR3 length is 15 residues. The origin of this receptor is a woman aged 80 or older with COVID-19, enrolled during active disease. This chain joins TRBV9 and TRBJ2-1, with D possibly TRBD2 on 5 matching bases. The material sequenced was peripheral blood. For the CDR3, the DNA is TGTGCCAGCAGCGTAGTACCGGGGAGATACAATGAGCAGTTCTTC. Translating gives CASSVVPGRYNEQFF.